One sample yielded the 25 T cell receptor beta chains listed below, sequenced in a study of shared clonotypes between healthy human individuals. Profiling relied on immunoSEQ multiplex PCR, and the TCRdb table lists in-frame clones only, not all of them. The table has millions of clones, 85% to 95% seen once. The sequenced sample consisted of naive CD4+ T cells sorted from blood. The subset is: CD45RA+ positively selected. The receptors were gathered from a man younger than 30 in good health.

This clone was seen once. This chain connects TRBV6-5 to TRBJ2-5, with D perhaps matching TRBD2 (5 bases). Germline V gene data show CDR1 as MNHEY and CDR2 as SVGAGI. The CDR3 covers 14 residues. Trimming took off 2 bases at V and 2 bases at J, with 9 bases between the two ends. In DNA form, the CDR3 reads TGTGCCAGCAGTTACATCGGCGGGCAAGAGACCCAGTACTTC. This codes for CASSYIGGQETQYF.

The chain is built from TRBV6-6 and TRBJ2-7, with 8 bases matching TRBD1. The CDR3 is 14 amino acids. With 7 bases clipped from V and 0 bases from J, the junction kept 5 bases outside the gene matches. CDR1 MNHNY and CDR2 SVGAGI come from the germline V gene (reference sequence). This CDR3 reads CASTQDRVSYEQYF. The CDR3 DNA follows: TGTGCCAGCACCCAGGACAGGGTCTCCTACGAGCAGTACTTC.

This chain connects TRBV4-2 to TRBJ2-3; 7 nucleotides align to TRBD2. This CDR3 comprises 18 residues. The V gene end was trimmed by 2 bases and the J gene end by 0 bases; junction bases not matched to a gene: 11. The germline gives CDR1 LGHNA, CDR2 YNFKEQ. CDR3 residues: CASSQNLRDYRSTDTQYF. The CDR3, as DNA: TGTGCCAGCAGCCAAAATCTGCGGGACTACAGGAGCACAGATACGCAGTATTTT.

For the CDR3, the DNA is TGTGCCAGCAGCGCCCGACAACTTGATCCCCTCCCCACCTACGAGCAGTACTTC. It encodes CASSARQLDPLPTYEQYF. The chain uses TRBV9 and TRBJ2-7, with no clear D. Germline V gene lookup returns CDR1 SGDLS and CDR2 YYNGEE. This CDR3 has 18 amino acids. The V end was cut by 3 bases, the J end by 2 bases, with 24 bases between. Drawing the rest from reference TRBV9 and TRBJ2-7, the complete variable domain is DSGVTQTPKHLITATGQRVTLRCSPRSGDLSVYWYQQSLDQGLQFLIQYYNGEERAKGNILERFSAQQFPDLHSELNLSSLELGDSALYFCASSARQLDPLPTYEQYFGPGTRLTVT.

The chain combines TRBV10-2 with TRBJ2-3; the D is unclear. V lost 6 bases and J 0 bases, leaving 7 bases between the germline ends. CDR1 WSHSY and CDR2 SAAADI come from the germline V gene. This CDR3 spans 13 amino acids. The CDR3 nucleotides are TGCGCCAGCAGAGGACGGAGCACAGATACGCAGTATTTT. Protein: CASRGRSTDTQYF.

V and J are TRBV25-1 and TRBJ1-4; unclear D gene. Per the germline V gene, CDR1 is MGHDK and CDR2 is SYGVNS. The CDR3 is 15 residues long. The V end was cut by 0 bases, the J end by 4 bases, with 9 bases between. This CDR3 is CASSEYRRINEKLFF. In DNA form, the CDR3 reads TGTGCCAGCAGTGAATACAGGCGGATTAATGAAAAACTGTTTTTT.

The chain carries TRBV28 and TRBJ1-5; D is perhaps TRBD1 (5 bases). Trimming stripped 5 bases from V and 1 base from J, with 12 bases between. Germline values: CDR1 MDHEN, CDR2 SYDVKM. The length of the CDR3 is 15 residues. The CDR3 DNA follows: TGTGCCAGCAGTCCCATAGGGGCGAGCAATCAGCCCCAGCATTTT. It yields the protein CASSPIGASNQPQHF.

This chain links TRBV5-1 with TRBJ2-3; D is ambiguous. Trimming left V 0 bases short and J 2 bases short, with 10 bases between. Germline V gives CDR1 SGHRS, CDR2 YFSETQ. The CDR3 has 15 residues. The CDR3 nucleotides are TGCGCCAGCAGCTTGGCAGGCCCCCACACAGATACGCAGTATTTT. Its translation is CASSLAGPHTDTQYF.

The chain joins TRBV18 to TRBJ1-6; maybe TRBD1 (5 bases). CDR1 is KGHSH and CDR2 is LQKENI in the germline V gene. This CDR3 has 16 amino acids. Between the trimmed V and J ends, which lost 2 bases and 6 bases, there was a span of 14 bases. CDR3: CASSPRGTEGNSPLHF. The CDR3 DNA sequence: TGTGCCAGCTCACCAAGGGGTACAGAAGGTAATTCACCCCTCCACTTT.

The chain uses TRBV7-2 and TRBJ1-1; TRBD1 aligns across 9 bases. J gave up 5 bases and V 3 bases, and 4 bases lay outside the gene matches. Germline V gene data show CDR1 as SGHTA and CDR2 as FQGNSA. The CDR3 spans 14 residues. The CDR3 coding sequence is TGTGCCAGCAGCTTTCGGGACAGGGTTACTGAAGCTTTCTTT. This translates into CASSFRDRVTEAFF.

The rearrangement joins TRBV2 to TRBJ2-7; D unclear. The germline CDR1 and CDR2 sequences are SNHLY and FYNNEI. V lost 4 bases and J lost 6, with 10 bases in between. This CDR3 is built from 12 residues. This CDR3 is CASSVNSPEQYF. In DNA, the CDR3 is TGTGCCAGCAGTGTGAATAGTCCCGAGCAGTACTTC.

This clone was seen just once. Other DNA sequences within the sample encode an identical CDR3. The chain couples TRBV5-1 to TRBJ2-7; D perhaps matches TRBD2 (5 bases). Germline loops: CDR1 SGHRS, CDR2 YFSETQ. V was shortened by 0 bases and J by 1 base, with 8 bases between the two germline ends. The CDR3 runs 14 residues. The CDR3 is CASSLVSGSYEQYF. CDR3 nucleotide sequence: TGCGCCAGCAGCTTGGTTTCGGGGTCCTACGAGCAGTACTTC.

This clone appeared once. The V gene is TRBV4-3, the J gene TRBJ2-3; 12 nucleotides match TRBD2. Germline loops: CDR1 LGHNA, CDR2 YSLEER. Germline trimming cut 1 base from V and 6 bases from J; bases unmatched to any gene: 8. This CDR3 has 17 amino acids. The CDR3 DNA follows: TGCGCCAGCAGCCAAGGGACCCTAGCGGGAGGGAGGGATACGCAGTATTTT. It specifies CASSQGTLAGGRDTQYF.

This chain joins TRBV5-1 and TRBJ2-3, with TRBD1 as a possible D gene (6 bases). The germline CDR1 and CDR2 sequences are SGHRS and YFSETQ. This CDR3 spans 16 amino acids. V lost 3 bases and J 4 bases, leaving 18 bases between the germline ends. This chain's CDR3 is CASSSNGDRSSDTQYF. For the CDR3, the DNA is TGCGCCAGCAGCTCCAACGGCGACAGGAGTTCAGATACGCAGTATTTT.

V gene TRBV2 combines with J gene TRBJ2-1, with a weak D call TRBD2 (6 bases). CDR1 and CDR2 (germline): SNHLY, FYNNEI. The CDR3 runs 14 residues. The V end lost 3 bases, the J end lost 3 bases, and 9 bases lay between the germline ends. The CDR3 here is CASSERDFYNEQFF. CDR3 nucleotide sequence: TGTGCCAGCAGTGAGCGGGATTTCTACAATGAGCAGTTCTTC.

The chain uses TRBV28 and TRBJ2-4; tentatively, D is TRBD2 (6 bases). Germline assignment: CDR1 MDHEN and CDR2 SYDVKM. This CDR3 has 12 amino acids. Between the trimmed V and J ends, which lost 1 base and 13 bases, there was a span of 11 bases. Here the CDR3 DNA reads TGTGCCAGCAGTTTATTATGGGGGGTGCAGTACTTC. It yields the protein CASSLLWGVQYF.

With regard to this clone: This sample also contains other DNA sequences that code for the same CDR3. The V call is TRBV28, the J call TRBJ1-3; 8 positions agree with TRBD1. The junction had 0 bases not matched to a gene; V was cut back by 3 bases and J by 2 bases. CDR3 length: 14 residues. The germline gives CDR1 MDHEN, CDR2 SYDVKM. The CDR3 sequence: CASSFRGPGNTIYF. The CDR3 region has the DNA TGTGCCAGCAGTTTCAGGGGGCCTGGAAACACCATATATTTT.

CDR3 sequence: CATTRSRDSYEQYF. The CDR3 DNA is TGTGCCACCACCAGAAGTCGTGACAGCTACGAGCAGTACTTC. The chain is built from TRBV6-1 and TRBJ2-7; possible D gene TRBD1, 5 bases. CDR1 is MNHNS, CDR2 SASEGT, per germline. This CDR3 contains 14 residues. V lost 10 bases and J lost 3, with 19 bases in between.

This rearrangement joins TRBV6-4 to TRBJ2-5, with TRBD2 identical over 9 bases. Unmatched junction bases numbered 5, after V lost 5 bases and J lost 7 bases. Germline CDR1 is MRHNA and CDR2 is SNTAGT. The CDR3 has 13 amino acids. CDR3 amino acids: CASSSAREGTQYF. DNA for the CDR3: TGTGCCAGCAGTTCTGCGCGGGAGGGGACCCAGTACTTC.

This clone was observed a single time. This chain joins TRBV2 and TRBJ1-2; TRBD1 is a possible D gene (5 bases). V gave up 4 bases and J gave up 9 bases, with 15 bases separating them. The germline gives CDR1 SNHLY, CDR2 FYNNEI. The length of the CDR3 is 13 residues. CDR3 nucleotides: TGTGCCAGCAGTGGCCAGGGCGTCCTAAGCTACACCTTC. Protein sequence: CASSGQGVLSYTF. Combining the CDR3 with reference TRBV2 and TRBJ1-2 gives the whole variable domain EPEVTQTPSHQVTQMGQEVILRCVPISNHLYFYWYRQILGQKVEFLVSFYNNEISEKSEIFDDQFSVERPDGSNFTLKIRSTKLEDSAMYFCASSGQGVLSYTFGSGTRLTVV.

CDR3 in amino acids: CASSYQPGAAYEQYF. The DNA for the CDR3 is TGTGCCAGCAGTTACCAACCGGGAGCCGCCTACGAGCAGTACTTC. The V call is TRBV6-5, the J call TRBJ2-7, with D tentatively TRBD2 (6 bases). This CDR3 is built from 15 residues. The germline CDR1 and CDR2 sequences are MNHEY and SVGAGI. The V and J ends lost 2 bases and 2 bases respectively, with 13 bases between them.

The chain has TRBV4-1 and TRBJ1-1; D gene uncertain. The V end lost 2 bases, the J end lost 1 base, and 17 bases lay between the germline ends. CDR1 and CDR2 from the germline V gene are MGHRA and YSYEKL. The length of the CDR3 is 17 residues. CDR3 in DNA: TGCGCCAGCAGCCAACCTGGACGGGGAATGGGGAACACTGAAGCTTTCTTT. It codes for CASSQPGRGMGNTEAFF.

The chain has TRBV5-1 and TRBJ1-1, with D uncertain. CDR1 is SGHRS, CDR2 YFSETQ, per germline. The CDR3 runs to 16 residues. With 1 base removed from V and 0 bases from J, the gap between germline ends came to 13 bases. The CDR3, as DNA: TGCGCCAGCAGCTTGATACCGGAGAGCATGAACACTGAAGCTTTCTTT. Protein sequence: CASSLIPESMNTEAFF.

The chain uses TRBV6-5 and TRBJ2-7; D gene ambiguous. CDR1 and CDR2 (germline): MNHEY, SVGAGI. CDR3 length equals 13 residues. Trimming took off 0 bases at V and 5 bases at J, with 8 bases between the two ends. CDR3 coding DNA: TGTGCCAGCAGTTACTCAGGGTTCCACGAGCAGTACTTC. Amino acids: CASSYSGFHEQYF.

The V gene is TRBV5-1, the J gene TRBJ2-5; 8 nucleotides line up with TRBD1. V lost 3 bases to trimming and J lost 4 bases; unmatched junction nucleotides: 8. CDR3 length equals 15 residues. Germline CDR1 reads SGHRS; CDR2 reads YFSETQ. The CDR3: CASSSNQGAGETQYF. CDR3 DNA sequence: TGCGCCAGCAGCTCAAATCAGGGGGCAGGAGAGACCCAGTACTTC.